The rows below give T cell receptor beta chains drawn from one sample of a study of blood T cell repertoires in COVID-19. Sequencing used immunoSEQ multiplex PCR; TCRdb keeps in-frame clones, though not all of them. The table records a few hundred thousand clones, 70% to 90% of them present only once. Sequencing was performed on peripheral blood. These receptors were obtained from a woman aged 45-59 years with COVID-19, enrolled during active disease. Both conserved end residues are part of each CDR3. A D gene is named only where the DNA matches it firmly. Clone size is shown for a subset of rows, as once, few, many or a class of expanded clone.

V gene	D gene	J gene	clone size	CDR3 protein	CDR3 DNA
TRBV10-1	NA	TRBJ2-7	NA	CASSENQGLTYEQYF	TGCGCCAGCAGTGAGAATCAGGGACTCACCTACGAGCAGTACTTC
TRBV12-3/TRBV12-4	NA	TRBJ1-2	NA	CASSSSADGYTF	TGTGCCAGCAGTTCAAGTGCGGATGGCTACACCTTC
TRBV27	NA	TRBJ1-2	NA	CASSFAGQLYGYTF	TGTGCCAGCAGTTTCGCAGGGCAACTCTATGGCTACACCTTC
TRBV18	NA	TRBJ2-1	NA	CASSPRSVISYNEQFF	TGTGCCAGCTCACCAAGAAGCGTTATTTCCTACAATGAGCAGTTCTTC
TRBV11-2	NA	TRBJ2-3	NA	CASRRDGRPEDTQYF	TGTGCCAGCAGGCGCGACGGGAGACCGGAGGATACGCAGTATTTT
TRBV6-5	NA	TRBJ1-1	NA	CASGPGGGLNTEAFF	TGTGCCAGCGGACCGGGAGGCGGATTGAACACTGAAGCTTTCTTT
TRBV5-1	NA	TRBJ2-1	NA	CASSLEPANEQFF	TGCGCCAGCAGCTTGGAACCCGCGAATGAGCAGTTCTTC
TRBV14	TRBD2	TRBJ2-7	once	CASSQEERGPVYEQYF	TGTGCCAGCAGCCAAGAAGAGCGGGGGCCGGTCTACGAGCAGTACTTC
TRBV6-5	NA	TRBJ1-2	NA	CASSYSGGSSGGYTF	TGTGCCAGCAGTTACTCCGGGGGGAGTTCGGGAGGCTACACCTTC
TRBV6-1	NA	TRBJ1-3	NA	CASSEPGLSGNTIYF	TGTGCCAGCAGTGAGCCAGGCCTCTCTGGAAACACCATATATTTT
TRBV2	NA	TRBJ1-2	NA	CARDRFDYGYTF	TGTGCCAGAGACAGATTTGACTATGGCTACACCTTC
TRBV28	NA	TRBJ1-6	NA	CASQEGTLPSPLHF	TGTGCCAGCCAGGAAGGGACACTTCCTTCACCCCTCCACTTT
TRBV5-1	TRBD2	TRBJ2-7	NA	CASSSGLAYEQYF	TGCGCCAGCAGCTCGGGACTAGCCTACGAGCAGTACTTC
TRBV30	NA	TRBJ1-5	NA	CAWSVSGGVNQPQHF	TGTGCCTGGAGTGTAAGTGGGGGCGTAAATCAGCCCCAGCATTTT
TRBV30	NA	TRBJ2-1	NA	CAWSMSGYNEQFF	TGTGCCTGGAGTATGAGCGGATACAATGAGCAGTTCTTC
TRBV5-4	TRBD1	TRBJ1-4	NA	CASSLGTGEIEKLFF	TGTGCCAGCAGCTTGGGGACAGGGGAAATTGAAAAACTGTTTTTT
TRBV7-9	NA	TRBJ1-3	few	CASSLSLGSSGNTIYF	TGTGCCAGCAGCTTATCCCTCGGGTCCTCTGGAAACACCATATATTTT
TRBV9	TRBD2	TRBJ2-1	NA	CASSPTSGGDEQFF	TGTGCCAGCAGCCCGACTAGCGGGGGGGATGAGCAGTTCTTC
TRBV27	NA	TRBJ1-1	NA	CASSLQTIQGAMNTEAFF	TGTGCCAGCAGTCTCCAGACTATACAGGGAGCAATGAACACTGAAGCTTTCTTT
TRBV24-1	TRBD1	TRBJ1-4	few	CATSDPGGSHF	TGTGCCACCAGTGATCCAGGGGGTTCTCACTTT
TRBV6-1	NA	TRBJ1-2	NA	CASSDRVLAGYGYTF	TGTGCCAGCAGTGACCGGGTCCTAGCGGGCTATGGCTACACCTTC
TRBV24-1	NA	TRBJ1-2	few	CATSDGALPDGYTF	TGTGCCACCAGTGATGGGGCCCTTCCGGATGGCTACACCTTC
TRBV4-1	NA	TRBJ2-7	NA	CASSATSNSYEQYF	TGCGCCAGCAGCGCGACTTCGAACTCCTACGAGCAGTACTTC
TRBV28	NA	TRBJ1-6	once	CASSSDSSYNSPLHF	TGTGCCAGCAGTTCCGATAGCTCCTATAATTCACCCCTCCACTTT
TRBV29-1	TRBD2	TRBJ2-1	NA	CSVGVGGVYNEQFF	TGCAGCGTAGGCGTGGGGGGGGTCTACAATGAGCAGTTCTTC
TRBV5-4	TRBD1	TRBJ1-2	NA	CASSPRTGGSYGYTF	TGTGCCAGCAGCCCAAGGACAGGGGGGTCCTATGGCTACACCTTC
TRBV19	NA	TRBJ1-3	NA	CASSTGLLSGNTIYF	TGTGCCAGTAGTACCGGACTCCTCTCTGGAAACACCATATATTTT
TRBV27	NA	TRBJ1-1	NA	CASSSEGGHVTAEAFF	TGTGCCAGCAGTTCAGAAGGGGGACATGTTACGGCTGAAGCTTTCTTT
TRBV5-1	TRBD1	TRBJ2-2	NA	CASSLGQGFTGELFF	TGCGCCAGCAGCTTGGGACAGGGATTCACCGGGGAGCTGTTTTTT
TRBV9	NA	TRBJ2-3	NA	CASSPRTQTTDTQYF	TGTGCCAGCAGCCCCCGGACTCAAACCACAGATACGCAGTATTTT
TRBV9	NA	TRBJ1-2	NA	CASSVSSLYGYTF	TGTGCCAGCAGCGTGAGTTCCCTCTATGGCTACACCTTC
TRBV5-6	TRBD1	TRBJ1-2	NA	CASSTGTGDYGYTF	TGTGCCAGCAGCACGGGGACAGGGGACTATGGCTACACCTTC
TRBV7-9	NA	TRBJ2-2	NA	CASSQIPGQNTGELFF	TGTGCCAGCAGCCAAATTCCGGGACAAAACACCGGGGAGCTGTTTTTT
TRBV19	NA	TRBJ2-5	few	CASSQGGRGRETQYF	TGTGCCAGTAGTCAAGGGGGAAGGGGCCGGGAGACCCAGTACTTC
TRBV7-2	TRBD1	TRBJ1-1	NA	CASSLSQGGNTEAFF	TGTGCCAGCAGCTTATCACAGGGGGGAAACACTGAAGCTTTCTTT
TRBV30	NA	TRBJ1-6	NA	CAWSDSYSPLHF	TGTGCCTGGAGCGATAGTTATTCACCCCTCCACTTT
TRBV5-1	NA	TRBJ1-6	NA	CASSPRQEMDSPLHF	TGCGCCAGCAGCCCCCGACAGGAAATGGATTCACCCCTCCACTTT
TRBV18	NA	TRBJ1-5	NA	CASGGFGNQPQHF	TGTGCCAGCGGAGGATTTGGCAATCAGCCCCAGCATTTT
TRBV7-2	NA	TRBJ2-3	NA	CASRSGTSTDTQYF	TGTGCCAGCAGGTCGGGGACTAGCACAGATACGCAGTATTTT
TRBV2	TRBD1	TRBJ1-1	NA	CASSLTGGSEAFF	TGTGCCAGCAGTCTTACAGGGGGCTCTGAAGCTTTCTTT
TRBV4-1	TRBD1	TRBJ1-6	NA	CASSQEWTGSSPLHF	TGCGCCAGCAGCCAAGAATGGACAGGGAGTTCACCCCTCCACTTT
TRBV6-5	NA	TRBJ2-6	NA	CASSYLSSGANVLTF	TGTGCCAGCAGTTACTTGAGCTCTGGGGCCAACGTCCTGACTTTC
TRBV12-3/TRBV12-4	NA	TRBJ1-5	NA	CASRDREDQPQHF	TGTGCCAGCAGGGATCGAGAGGATCAGCCCCAGCATTTT
TRBV5-6	NA	TRBJ2-1	once	CASSHPPGEYNEQFF	TGTGCCAGCAGCCACCCCCCCGGGGAGTACAATGAGCAGTTCTTC
TRBV11-2	TRBD2	TRBJ2-7	NA	CASSLGRASGVYEQYF	TGTGCCAGCAGCTTAGGTCGGGCTAGCGGGGTCTACGAGCAGTACTTC
TRBV6-1	NA	TRBJ1-1	NA	CASSDVGASMTPEAFF	TGTGCCAGCAGTGATGTGGGGGCGTCGATGACCCCTGAAGCTTTCTTT
TRBV19	NA	TRBJ1-4	NA	CASTRELNEKLFF	TGTGCCAGCACTCGGGAGCTTAATGAAAAACTGTTTTTT
TRBV5-4	NA	TRBJ1-1	NA	CASSQEAGGVNTEAFF	TGTGCCAGCAGCCAGGAGGCGGGTGGGGTGAACACTGAAGCTTTCTTT
TRBV18	NA	TRBJ2-3	NA	CASSPGLGRESTDTQYF	TGTGCCAGCTCACCAGGCCTCGGCAGGGAAAGCACAGATACGCAGTATTTT
TRBV7-9	TRBD1	TRBJ1-3	NA	CASSEGQRNTIYF	TGTGCCAGTTCCGAGGGACAGAGAAACACCATATATTTT
TRBV11-3	TRBD2	TRBJ2-5	NA	CASSQASSGAETQYF	TGTGCCAGCAGCCAAGCGTCTAGCGGGGCAGAGACCCAGTACTTC
TRBV12-3/TRBV12-4	NA	TRBJ2-7	NA	CASSFEEFYEQYF	TGTGCCAGCAGTTTCGAGGAATTCTACGAGCAGTACTTC
TRBV5-1	NA	TRBJ1-6	NA	CASSLEQPYNSPLHF	TGCGCCAGCAGCTTGGAACAGCCCTATAATTCACCCCTCCACTTT
TRBV4-2	TRBD1	TRBJ1-1	NA	CASSQEGQLNTEAFF	TGTGCCAGCAGCCAAGAGGGACAGTTGAACACTGAAGCTTTCTTT
TRBV28	NA	TRBJ1-4	NA	CASSSPSEKLFF	TGTGCCAGCAGTTCTCCAAGCGAAAAACTGTTTTTT